Presented here are 19 T cell receptor beta chains from one specimen sequenced in a study of T cell responses to AZD1222 COVID-19 vaccine (dated by TCRdb to the early 2020s). Interpreted using the paper, the time point label stands for: about 28 days (+/-7) after the second vaccine dose. The protocol used for the library was the immunoSEQ multiplex PCR assay. TCRdb's version of the immuneACCESS table is confined to in-frame rearrangements and falls short of the full clone set. An unresolved V gene accounts for under half of the shortfall where checked; the remainder is of unknown origin. The table for this sample lists 60,000 to 95,000 clones; around 86% of them were counted only once. The ten largest clones represent roughly 18% of the sample. The starting material was peripheral blood, obtained 28 days after the second AZD1222 dose. Receptors originate from an adult who received the AZD1222 COVID-19 vaccine.

The CDR3 region is CASSQDRGGMNTEAFF. The CDR3 DNA is TGCGCCAGCAGCCAAGATCGGGGGGGAATGAACACTGAAGCTTTCTTT. The chain links TRBV4-3 to TRBJ1-1; the D gene is possibly TRBD1 (5 bases). The CDR3 sequence is 16 residues long. The V end was cut by 0 bases, the J end by 0 bases, with 11 bases between. Looked up from germline, CDR1 is LGHNA and CDR2 is YSLEER.

The chain joins TRBV7-2 to TRBJ2-7; D remains ambiguous. The CDR3 is made up of 13 amino acids. Germline loops: CDR1 SGHTA, CDR2 FQGNSA. Deletions cut 1 base from V and 1 base from J, with 5 bases between. In DNA, the CDR3 is TGTGCCAGCAGCTTAGAACAGTCCTACGAGCAGTACTTC. The encoded protein is CASSLEQSYEQYF.

The V gene is TRBV10-2, the J gene TRBJ2-3; perhaps D is TRBD1 or TRBD2 (6 bases each). V was trimmed by 7 bases and J by 5 bases, leaving 22 bases between them. Germline V gives CDR1 WSHSY, CDR2 SAAADI. The CDR3 extends over 16 amino acids. The CDR3 DNA follows: TGCGCCAGCAACTTCGGCGGGACAACGGGAAGAGATACGCAGTATTTT. Encoded protein: CASNFGGTTGRDTQYF.

This chain connects TRBV5-1 to TRBJ1-5; unclear D gene. Germline V gives CDR1 SGHRS, CDR2 YFSETQ. The CDR3 sequence is 13 residues long. V was trimmed by 0 bases and J by 5 bases, leaving 6 bases between them. This chain's CDR3 is CASSLGSHQPQHF. CDR3 nucleotide sequence: TGCGCCAGCAGCTTGGGATCCCATCAGCCCCAGCATTTT.

The rearrangement joins TRBV7-2 to TRBJ2-7; D is perhaps TRBD2 (5 bases). V lost 1 base and J 3 bases, leaving 7 bases between the germline ends. The CDR3 is made up of 13 amino acids. CDR1 is SGHTA and CDR2 is FQGNSA in the germline V gene. The CDR3 DNA reads as TGTGCCAGCAGCTTAGAGGACTTCTACGAGCAGTACTTC. Protein sequence: CASSLEDFYEQYF.

The chain couples TRBV30 to TRBJ1-1; no clear D. CDR3 length equals 11 residues. The V end was cut by 5 bases, the J end by 1 base, with 5 bases between. The germline V gene has CDR1 GTSNPN and CDR2 SVGIG (reference sequence). DNA for the CDR3: TGTGCCTGGGGCAGGAACACTGAAGCTTTCTTT. This encodes CAWGRNTEAFF.

V usage is TRBV27 and J usage is TRBJ2-5; D is ambiguous. This CDR3 has 12 residues. V was shortened by 4 bases and J by 2 bases, with 5 bases between the two germline ends. CDR1 is MNHEY, CDR2 SMNVEV, per germline (reference sequence). CDR3 region: CASSSSQETQYF. DNA for the CDR3: TGTGCCAGCAGTTCAAGTCAAGAGACCCAGTACTTC.

This sequence joins TRBV4-3 and TRBJ1-3; D is ambiguous. The V gene lost 1 base and the J gene lost 0 bases, with 10 bases spanning the gap. The CDR3 has 16 residues. CDR1 is LGHNA, CDR2 YSLEER, per germline. The CDR3 DNA is TGCGCCAGCAGCCAAGGCGAGGTCACCTCTGGAAACACCATATATTTT. Protein product: CASSQGEVTSGNTIYF.

V usage is TRBV7-3 and J usage is TRBJ1-4, with D perhaps TRBD1 (6 bases). Germline CDR1 SGHTA, CDR2 FQGTGA. V was trimmed by 0 bases and J by 8 bases, leaving 13 bases between them. This CDR3 comprises 15 residues. CDR3 sequence (DNA): TGTGCCAGCAGCTTAACCGGACAGACGGGCGAAAAACTGTTTTTT. Translating it yields CASSLTGQTGEKLFF.

CDR3 residues: CASSSDTEAFF. The CDR3 DNA reads TGTGCCAGCAGCTCGGACACTGAAGCTTTCTTT. The chain recombines TRBV5-6 with TRBJ1-1; D not certain. Per the germline V gene, CDR1 is SGHDT and CDR2 is YYEEEE. V dropped 3 bases and J dropped 3 bases, with 3 bases sitting between them. The CDR3 totals 11 residues.

The chain combines TRBV19 with TRBJ1-5; D might be TRBD1 (5 bases). The germline V gene encodes CDR1 LNHDA and CDR2 SQIVND (reference sequence). This CDR3 has 16 residues. The ends were cut back, 3 bases at V and 0 bases at J, with 12 bases in the middle. In DNA form, the CDR3 reads TGTGCCAGTAGTATGGGGGGAAGTGTTAGCAATCAGCCCCAGCATTTT. This sequence encodes CASSMGGSVSNQPQHF.

The chain joins TRBV11-2 to TRBJ2-7, with D perhaps TRBD1 (6 bases). Trimming took 3 bases from V and 0 from J, leaving 12 bases between them. Germline V gene sequence: CDR1 SGHAT, CDR2 FQNNGV. The CDR3 runs to 15 residues. DNA of the CDR3: TGTGCCAGCAGCTTTGTTCCGACAGGCTCCTACGAGCAGTACTTC. This codes for CASSFVPTGSYEQYF.

The chain links TRBV9 to TRBJ2-7; D is possibly TRBD1 or TRBD2 (7 bases each). With 4 bases removed from V and 2 bases from J, the gap between germline ends came to 10 bases. Germline loops: CDR1 SGDLS, CDR2 YYNGEE. This CDR3 spans 13 amino acids. The CDR3, as DNA: TGTGCCAGCAGCCCAGGGGGGGCCTACGAGCAGTACTTC. Translated: CASSPGGAYEQYF.

J is TRBJ2-7 and V is TRBV5-1; D call uncertain. The length of the CDR3 is 14 residues. Germline values: CDR1 SGHRS, CDR2 YFSETQ. Trimming took off 7 bases at V and 3 bases at J, with 17 bases between the two ends. DNA of the CDR3: TGCGCCAGCTCCCAAAGGGATAATTTCTACGAGCAGTACTTC. Its translation: CASSQRDNFYEQYF.

This chain's CDR3 is CASSQALWGSSYNEQFF. As DNA, the CDR3 is TGTGCCAGCAGCCAAGCCTTATGGGGGAGCTCCTACAATGAGCAGTTCTTC. The chain employs TRBV14 and TRBJ2-1; the D call may be TRBD1 or TRBD2 (5 bases each). From germline, CDR1 is SGHDN and CDR2 FVKESK. The CDR3 has 17 amino acids. Trimming removed 1 base from V and 0 bases from J, with 13 bases in between.

The chain combines TRBV12-5 with TRBJ1-1; 12 nucleotides match TRBD1. CDR1 is LGHNT and CDR2 is FRNRAP in the germline V gene. The CDR3 totals 13 residues. V trimming: 11 bases; J trimming: 4 bases; junction bases outside the gene matches: 5. The CDR3 sequence is CAVGQGAGTEAFF. Written as DNA, the CDR3 is TGTGCTGTGGGACAGGGGGCGGGCACTGAAGCTTTCTTT. Full variable domain (remainder filled in from reference TRBV12-5 and TRBJ1-1): DARVTQTPRHKVTEMGQEVTMRCQPILGHNTVFWYRQTMMQGLELLAYFRNRAPLDDSGMPKDRFSAEMPDATLATLKIQPSEPRDSAVYFCAVGQGAGTEAFFGQGTRLTVV.

V usage is TRBV28 and J usage is TRBJ1-6; no definite D call. This CDR3 has 14 amino acids. The germline V gene has CDR1 MDHEN and CDR2 SYDVKM. V shed 6 bases and J shed 7 bases, with 13 bases lying between them. CDR3 DNA: TGTGCCAGCAGGACCCCGGGCAGCAATTCACCCCTCCACTTT. Its translation: CASRTPGSNSPLHF.

The chain carries TRBV19 and TRBJ1-2; D remains ambiguous. Trimming left V 3 bases short and J 6 bases short, with 11 bases between. CDR3 length: 13 amino acids. Germline-derived CDR1 and CDR2 are LNHDA and SQIVND (reference sequence). CDR3 in amino acids: CASSIGTSDGYTF. CDR3 DNA: TGTGCCAGTAGTATCGGCACGTCCGATGGCTACACCTTC.

The chain is built from TRBV2 and TRBJ2-7, with no clear D. Germline V gives CDR1 SNHLY, CDR2 FYNNEI. With 7 bases removed from V and 7 bases from J, the gap between germline ends came to 23 bases. This CDR3 is built from 15 residues. Here the CDR3 reads CASKGLVGSPREQYF. The CDR3 DNA follows: TGTGCCAGCAAAGGCTTGGTGGGGTCTCCAAGGGAGCAGTACTTC.